This is a list of T cell receptor beta chains from one sample in a study of control samples from healthy donors and cancer patients. Profiled with immunoSEQ multiplex PCR; TCRdb holds only in-frame clones, not every one. Of 150,000 to 200,000 clones listed, about nine tenths are singletons. Material for sequencing was blood. These receptors were obtained from a woman aged 25 to 45 in good health. Both conserved end residues are part of each CDR3. D genes are given only for firm matches. Part of the rows lack a size; the others show once, few, many or a class for expanded clones.

d_gene: -; abundance: -; len: 16; j_gene: TRBJ2-1; v_gene: TRBV29-1; CDR3aa: CSVYRGQGSPYNEQFF; CDR3nt: TGCAGCGTATATCGGGGGCAGGGGTCTCCCTACAATGAGCAGTTCTTC
d_gene: -; abundance: -; len: 15; j_gene: TRBJ1-6; v_gene: TRBV11-2; CDR3aa: CASGGGSSYNSPLHF; CDR3nt: TGTGCCAGCGGCGGGGGCAGCTCCTATAATTCACCCCTCCACTTT
d_gene: -; abundance: once; len: 13; j_gene: TRBJ2-1; v_gene: TRBV28; CDR3aa: CASSLLSGNEQFF; CDR3nt: TGTGCCAGCAGTTTACTCAGCGGGAATGAGCAGTTCTTC
d_gene: TRBD2; abundance: -; len: 15; j_gene: TRBJ2-1; v_gene: TRBV18; CDR3aa: CASSTQRGPYNEQFF; CDR3nt: TGTGCCAGCTCTACCCAGCGGGGGCCCTACAATGAGCAGTTCTTC
d_gene: -; abundance: -; len: 14; j_gene: TRBJ2-7; v_gene: TRBV7-9; CDR3aa: CASSLGRDSYEQYF; CDR3nt: TGTGCCAGCAGCTTGGGACGCGACTCCTACGAGCAGTACTTC
d_gene: -; abundance: -; len: 14; j_gene: TRBJ2-6; v_gene: TRBV7-3; CDR3aa: CASSSDSGANVLTF; CDR3nt: TGTGCCAGCAGCTCAGACTCTGGGGCCAACGTCCTGACTTTC
d_gene: TRBD1; abundance: -; len: 15; j_gene: TRBJ1-2; v_gene: TRBV6-1; CDR3aa: CASSEAGGQGYGYTF; CDR3nt: TGTGCCAGCAGTGAAGCAGGTGGACAGGGCTATGGCTACACCTTC
d_gene: TRBD2; abundance: -; len: 16; j_gene: TRBJ2-3; v_gene: TRBV24-1; CDR3aa: CATSDWTSGKGDTQYF; CDR3nt: TGTGCCACCAGTGATTGGACTAGCGGGAAGGGAGATACGCAGTATTTT
d_gene: TRBD2; abundance: -; len: 15; j_gene: TRBJ2-2; v_gene: TRBV7-2; CDR3aa: CASSWTSGNTGELFF; CDR3nt: TGTGCCAGCAGCTGGACTAGCGGGAACACCGGGGAGCTGTTTTTT
d_gene: TRBD1; abundance: -; len: 16; j_gene: TRBJ1-3; v_gene: TRBV3-1/TRBV3-2; CDR3aa: CASSHRQGSSGNTIYF; CDR3nt: TGTGCCAGCAGCCACCGACAGGGTTCGTCTGGAAACACCATATATTTT
d_gene: -; abundance: -; len: 14; j_gene: TRBJ1-5; v_gene: TRBV6-2/TRBV6-3; CDR3aa: CASSYLGRNQPQHF; CDR3nt: TGTGCCAGCAGTTACCTGGGACGGAATCAGCCCCAGCATTTT
d_gene: -; abundance: -; len: 14; j_gene: TRBJ1-6; v_gene: TRBV5-4; CDR3aa: CASDLSSYNSPLHF; CDR3nt: TGTGCCAGTGATTTGAGCTCCTATAATTCACCCCTCCACTTT
d_gene: TRBD2; abundance: -; len: 17; j_gene: TRBJ2-7; v_gene: TRBV6-2/TRBV6-3; CDR3aa: CASSYSTSGRSSYEQYF; CDR3nt: TGTGCCAGCAGTTACTCGACTAGCGGGCGATCCTCCTACGAGCAGTACTTC
d_gene: -; abundance: -; len: 13; j_gene: TRBJ2-7; v_gene: TRBV20-1; CDR3aa: CSASGGGGYEQYF; CDR3nt: TGCAGTGCTAGTGGGGGTGGGGGATACGAGCAGTACTTC
d_gene: -; abundance: -; len: 13; j_gene: TRBJ1-1; v_gene: TRBV7-2; CDR3aa: CASSLAGFTEAFF; CDR3nt: TGTGCCAGCAGCTTAGCGGGGTTCACTGAAGCTTTCTTT
d_gene: -; abundance: -; len: 13; j_gene: TRBJ1-4; v_gene: TRBV6-5; CDR3aa: CASSFRVGEKLFF; CDR3nt: TGTGCCAGCAGTTTCCGGGTAGGGGAAAAACTGTTTTTT
d_gene: TRBD2; abundance: -; len: 13; j_gene: TRBJ2-7; v_gene: TRBV29-1; CDR3aa: CSVDSLAGGEQYF; CDR3nt: TGCAGCGTTGACTCGCTAGCGGGAGGCGAGCAGTACTTC